This TCR beta chain was recovered during a study of Ad26.COV2.S vaccination and SARS-CoV-2 variants (dated by TCRdb to the early 2020s). Background for the entire study: Donors in the vaccine arm were drawn from COV1001, a multicentre, randomized, double-blind, placebo-controlled phase I-IIa trial testing Ad26.COV2.S in healthy adults. A total of approximately 30 samples were included in the TCR-sequenced set, comprising 19 Ad26.COV2.S vaccine recipients, 5 placebo recipients and 8 SARS-CoV-2 convalescent individuals. Investigators did not know the trial group allocation while performing experiments and assessing outcomes. TCRbeta repertoire sequencing was used to assess the specificity and breadth of SARS-CoV-2-reactive T cell receptors after Ad26.COV2.S vaccination. Ad26.COV2.S was administered intramuscularly at a dose of 5x10^10 or 1x10^11 viral particles, either as one shot or as two shots given 56 days apart. Trial participants were randomized into five groups of five: low-dose or high-dose Ad26.COV2.S given once or twice, or placebo on both occasions.

The germline V gene provides CDR1 SNHLY and CDR2 FYNNEI. The CDR3 goes from the cysteine to the phenylalanine over 14 residues. Of the read, only the CDR3 DNA is kept; its 42 bases are in frame from base 1. The germline ends are 12 bases apart after V is trimmed by 3 bases and J by 3 bases. On the study overall, not on this receptor specifically: According to the authors, total T cell responses may have been underestimated by the TCR breadth and depth analyses. The study lacked the statistical power to compare responses across vaccine doses or regimens. After vaccination, substantial breadth of spike-specific CD8+ and CD4+ T cell responses was reported. Vaccine and placebo recipients had comparable non-spike TCR breadth, which fits with the vaccine containing only spike. Higher spike-specific TCR breadth was observed in Ad26.COV2.S recipients than in placebo recipients (P = 0.0014).

Comments on this clone: What antigen it recognizes has not been identified. The input lacks base qualities; no much larger clone sits a single base away.

TCRbeta CDR3 regions were sequenced with the immunoSEQ Assay. After extraction, genomic DNA underwent amplification by bias-controlled multiplex PCR, followed by high-throughput sequencing. The authors' analysis ran thus. To quantify the absolute abundance of every unique TCRbeta CDR3 region, sequences were collapsed and filtered. T cell fraction was estimated by normalizing TCRbeta template counts to usable DNA, with usable DNA measured through amplification of reference genes found in all nucleated cells. Repertoire TCRs were annotated as SARS-CoV-2-specific by exact matching of V gene, CDR3 amino acid sequence and J gene to a known reactive TCR set. MIRA supplied the reference SARS-CoV-2 TCR set, which was filtered for enrichment in COVID-19-positive ImmuneCODE repertoires so that public or cross-reactive TCRs were removed. Based on the MIRA antigens, annotated TCRs were further analysed at the level of specific ORF or position within ORF. Breadth was defined as the number of annotated unique rearrangements divided by the total number of unique productive rearrangements, and depth was defined as the summed frequency of the annotated unique rearrangements. TCR breadth was compared between groups using two-sided Wilcoxon rank-sum tests. TCRdb retrieved this table from immuneACCESS and kept in-frame rearrangements only. Not all clones are present; in checked studies, unresolved V genes account for under half, and no reason is known for the remainder. Clone size and V and J calls were adopted from that table, with D and trimming inferred from the DNA. The sample table shows 300,000 to 500,000 clones, and less than 90% are seen once. The ten biggest clones cover approximately 3.7% of the sample.

Per the publication, the treatment or condition label means: about 20 received Ad26.COV2.S at low or high dose, single or two shots; 5 received placebo; per-sample allocation not given. Repertoires of vaccine and placebo recipients were sequenced from samples taken on day 63 after the first injection. Between 29 July and 7 August 2020, Cohort 1b enrolled 20 to 30 adults aged 18-55 years at one site in Boston, USA. Ad26.COV2.S consisted of a replication-incompetent adenovirus type 26 vector by which a prefusion-stabilized SARS-CoV-2 spike protein from the original Wuhan strain was expressed. The source material was peripheral blood, sampled in a trial of Ad26.COV2.S vaccine versus placebo. The receptor chain draws on TRBV2 and TRBJ2-7, with no confidently assigned D gene. This receptor was taken from a person between 18 and 65 years old who received the Ad26.COV2.S COVID-19 vaccine or a placebo. The CDR3 reads CASSDSERNYEQYF. The bases are TGTGCCAGCAGTGACTCTGAGAGGAACTACGAGCAGTACTTC. Extended through the reference TRBV2 and TRBJ2-7 proteins, this CDR3 yields the full variable domain: EPEVTQTPSHQVTQMGQEVILRCVPISNHLYFYWYRQILGQKVEFLVSFYNNEISEKSEIFDDQFSVERPDGSNFTLKIRSTKLEDSAMYFCASSDSERNYEQYFGPGTRLTVT.